This is a list of T cell receptor beta chains from one sample in a study of post-analysis software for immune sequencing data. In TCRdb, the PCR reads were re-called with MiXCR into one record per CDR3 protein. The sample yields about 760,000 distinct CDR3 sequences, 25% to 30% seen once. The sequencing input was blood. The receptors shown here come from a girl aged 5-17 years with multiple sclerosis. The CDR3 runs from the conserved cysteine through the conserved F or W. Fields, in order: J gene, V gene, D gene, clone size, CDR3 protein, CDR3 DNA. D genes are given only for firm matches. Clone size is shown for a subset of rows, as once, few, many or a class of expanded clone.

j_call: TRBJ1-1; v_call: TRBV20-1; d_call: -; clone_size: few; cdr3_aa: CSASSTGTNTEAFF; cdr3_nt: TGCAGTGCTAGCTCAACAGGGACGAACACTGAAGCTTTCTTT
j_call: TRBJ2-1; v_call: TRBV7-9; d_call: -; clone_size: -; cdr3_aa: CASSLGARGTGHSYNEQFF; cdr3_nt: TGTGCCAGCAGCTTAGGCGCTCGGGGGACGGGACACTCCTACAATGAGCAGTTCTTC
j_call: TRBJ2-2; v_call: TRBV24-1; d_call: TRBD2; clone_size: few; cdr3_aa: CATGDLGLAGIRTGELFF; cdr3_nt: TGTGCCACCGGTGACCTGGGACTAGCGGGGATACGCACCGGGGAGCTGTTTTTT
j_call: TRBJ2-3; v_call: TRBV7-2; d_call: TRBD2; clone_size: few; cdr3_aa: CASSLQGGRSIDTQYF; cdr3_nt: TGTGCCAGCAGCTTACAAGGCGGGAGGAGTATAGATACGCAGTATTTT
j_call: TRBJ1-2; v_call: TRBV12-3/TRBV12-4; d_call: -; clone_size: few; cdr3_aa: CASSLARRGYYGYTF; cdr3_nt: TGTGCCAGCAGTTTAGCGCGCAGGGGTTACTATGGCTACACCTTC
j_call: TRBJ2-1; v_call: TRBV20-1; d_call: -; clone_size: once; cdr3_aa: CSACPWENQETQFF; cdr3_nt: TGCAGTGCTTGTCCGTGGGAAAACCAAGAGACCCAGTTCTTC
j_call: TRBJ2-4; v_call: TRBV20-1; d_call: -; clone_size: many; cdr3_aa: CSASFGVLAKNIQYF; cdr3_nt: TGCAGTGCTAGTTTCGGGGTCCTAGCCAAAAACATTCAGTACTTC
j_call: TRBJ2-1; v_call: TRBV5-1; d_call: -; clone_size: few; cdr3_aa: CASSLGLTGRSYNEQFF; cdr3_nt: TGCGCCAGCAGCTTGGGATTGACAGGACGATCCTACAATGAGCAGTTCTTC
j_call: TRBJ2-1; v_call: TRBV27; d_call: -; clone_size: -; cdr3_aa: CASSHLQGGGEQFF; cdr3_nt: TGTGCCAGCTCTCACCTTCAAGGAGGTGGTGAGCAGTTCTTC
j_call: TRBJ2-7; v_call: TRBV20-1; d_call: TRBD2; clone_size: -; cdr3_aa: CSARPPLAAPYEQYF; cdr3_nt: TGCAGTGCTAGACCGCCCCTAGCGGCTCCCTACGAGCAGTACTTC
j_call: TRBJ2-4; v_call: TRBV6-6; d_call: -; clone_size: few; cdr3_aa: CASSAVELAKNIQYF; cdr3_nt: TGTGCCAGCAGCGCGGTAGAGCTAGCCAAAAACATTCAGTACTTC
j_call: TRBJ2-1; v_call: TRBV20-1; d_call: -; clone_size: -; cdr3_aa: CSARPGSYNNEQFF; cdr3_nt: TGCAGTGCTAGACCGGGATCCTACAACAATGAGCAGTTCTTC
j_call: TRBJ2-1; v_call: TRBV4-3; d_call: TRBD1; clone_size: -; cdr3_aa: CASSRGQGARYEQFF; cdr3_nt: TGCGCCAGCAGCCGCGGACAGGGGGCGCGCTATGAGCAGTTCTTC
j_call: TRBJ1-2; v_call: TRBV5-1; d_call: -; clone_size: -; cdr3_aa: CASTAGENYGYTF; cdr3_nt: TGCGCCAGCACCGCAGGCGAGAACTATGGCTACACCTTC
j_call: TRBJ2-1; v_call: TRBV7-9; d_call: TRBD2; clone_size: -; cdr3_aa: CASSFPGHREGPYNEQFF; cdr3_nt: TGTGCCAGCAGCTTCCCCGGTCATAGGGAGGGCCCCTACAATGAGCAGTTCTTC
j_call: TRBJ2-7; v_call: TRBV6-2/TRBV6-3; d_call: -; clone_size: -; cdr3_aa: CAGSHEWTATVGGYEQYF; cdr3_nt: TGTGCCGGCAGCCACGAGTGGACAGCCACTGTCGGCGGCTACGAGCAGTACTTC
j_call: TRBJ2-3; v_call: TRBV6-6; d_call: -; clone_size: -; cdr3_aa: CASSYSNSDTQYF; cdr3_nt: TGTGCCAGCAGTTACTCGAATTCGGATACGCAGTATTTT
j_call: TRBJ2-7; v_call: TRBV4-3; d_call: TRBD2; clone_size: -; cdr3_aa: CASSQDLAEGYEQYF; cdr3_nt: TGCGCCAGCAGCCAAGACCTAGCGGAGGGATACGAGCAGTACTTC
j_call: TRBJ2-3; v_call: TRBV6-1; d_call: -; clone_size: few; cdr3_aa: CASSDSVTQYF; cdr3_nt: TGTGCCAGCAGTGATAGCGTGACGCAGTATTTT
j_call: TRBJ2-1; v_call: TRBV6-4; d_call: TRBD2; clone_size: many; cdr3_aa: CASSDNSGGFDEQFF; cdr3_nt: TGTGCCAGCAGTGACAATAGCGGGGGGTTCGATGAGCAGTTCTTC
j_call: TRBJ1-6; v_call: TRBV27; d_call: -; clone_size: -; cdr3_aa: CASSPTSRNNSPLHF; cdr3_nt: TGTGCCAGCAGTCCTACGTCGCGGAATAATTCACCCCTCCACTTT
j_call: TRBJ2-7; v_call: TRBV4-3; d_call: -; clone_size: -; cdr3_aa: CASSQDLRGSYEQYF; cdr3_nt: TGCGCCAGCAGCCAAGATCTGCGGGGTTCCTACGAGCAGTACTTC
j_call: TRBJ1-2; v_call: TRBV6-6; d_call: TRBD1; clone_size: -; cdr3_aa: CASSYSGGGGGYTF; cdr3_nt: TGTGCCAGCAGTTACTCGGGAGGGGGCGGAGGCTACACCTTC
j_call: TRBJ2-1; v_call: TRBV6-2/TRBV6-3; d_call: TRBD2; clone_size: few; cdr3_aa: CASSKTSGRVSHEQFF; cdr3_nt: TGTGCCAGCAGTAAGACTAGCGGGAGGGTGAGCCATGAGCAGTTCTTC
j_call: TRBJ1-2; v_call: TRBV6-1; d_call: -; clone_size: few; cdr3_aa: CASRGGSAANYGYTF; cdr3_nt: TGTGCCAGCAGGGGTGGCAGCGCGGCTAACTATGGCTACACCTTC
j_call: TRBJ1-2; v_call: TRBV5-4; d_call: -; clone_size: -; cdr3_aa: CASSYGTTYGYTF; cdr3_nt: TGTGCCAGCAGCTACGGGACAACCTATGGCTACACCTTC
j_call: TRBJ2-3; v_call: TRBV10-3; d_call: -; clone_size: many; cdr3_aa: CATKGGTDTQYF; cdr3_nt: TGTGCCACGAAAGGGGGTACAGATACGCAGTATTTT
j_call: TRBJ2-1; v_call: TRBV20-1; d_call: TRBD2; clone_size: -; cdr3_aa: CSARNWEGAGGDIYNEQFF; cdr3_nt: TGCAGTGCTAGGAACTGGGAGGGAGCGGGAGGGGATATTTACAATGAGCAGTTCTTC
j_call: TRBJ2-6; v_call: TRBV18; d_call: -; clone_size: -; cdr3_aa: CASTSSALSSGANVLTF; cdr3_nt: TGTGCCAGCACATCCAGTGCCTTGAGCTCTGGGGCCAACGTCCTGACTTTC
j_call: TRBJ2-1; v_call: TRBV29-1; d_call: TRBD2; clone_size: -; cdr3_aa: CSVEEPGLTYNEQFF; cdr3_nt: TGCAGCGTTGAAGAACCGGGACTAACTTACAATGAGCAGTTCTTC
j_call: TRBJ2-1; v_call: TRBV6-4; d_call: -; clone_size: many; cdr3_aa: CASSQDSFHSYNEQFF; cdr3_nt: TGTGCCAGCAGCCAGGACAGCTTCCACTCCTACAATGAGCAGTTCTTC
j_call: TRBJ1-1; v_call: TRBV12-3/TRBV12-4; d_call: TRBD1; clone_size: few; cdr3_aa: CASSFFQGGNEAFF; cdr3_nt: TGTGCCAGCAGTTTCTTTCAGGGGGGAAATGAAGCTTTCTTT
j_call: TRBJ2-1; v_call: TRBV25-1; d_call: TRBD1; clone_size: -; cdr3_aa: CASRGTGFDEQFF; cdr3_nt: TGTGCCAGTAGAGGGACAGGGTTCGATGAGCAGTTCTTC
j_call: TRBJ2-7; v_call: TRBV20-1; d_call: -; clone_size: -; cdr3_aa: CSASQVWGILAYEQYF; cdr3_nt: TGCAGTGCTAGCCAGGTCTGGGGGATTTTAGCCTACGAGCAGTACTTC
j_call: TRBJ2-3; v_call: TRBV28; d_call: TRBD1; clone_size: -; cdr3_aa: CASSHRGGRTGARDTQYF; cdr3_nt: TGTGCCAGCAGCCATCGTGGGGGTCGGACAGGGGCGAGAGATACGCAGTATTTT
j_call: TRBJ2-7; v_call: TRBV7-2; d_call: -; clone_size: few; cdr3_aa: CASSPPAGRSYEQYF; cdr3_nt: TGTGCCAGCAGTCCGCCCGCAGGGAGAAGCTACGAGCAGTACTTC
j_call: TRBJ1-2; v_call: TRBV29-1; d_call: TRBD1; clone_size: few; cdr3_aa: CSVRGDRTGEGYTF; cdr3_nt: TGCAGCGTGAGGGGAGACAGGACAGGGGAGGGCTACACCTTC
j_call: TRBJ2-3; v_call: TRBV27; d_call: -; clone_size: -; cdr3_aa: CASRPPVRGRTDTQYF; cdr3_nt: TGTGCCAGCAGACCCCCTGTCAGGGGAAGGACAGATACGCAGTATTTT
j_call: TRBJ2-7; v_call: TRBV20-1; d_call: TRBD2; clone_size: few; cdr3_aa: CSATGLAGGYEQYF; cdr3_nt: TGCAGTGCTACGGGACTAGCGGGAGGCTACGAGCAGTACTTC
j_call: TRBJ2-3; v_call: TRBV6-4; d_call: -; clone_size: -; cdr3_aa: CASSDQSADTQYF; cdr3_nt: TGTGCCAGCAGTGACCAGAGCGCAGATACGCAGTATTTT
j_call: TRBJ1-2; v_call: TRBV15; d_call: -; clone_size: few; cdr3_aa: CATSLEREMGYTF; cdr3_nt: TGTGCCACCAGCCTGGAGCGGGAAATGGGCTACACCTTC
j_call: TRBJ2-1; v_call: TRBV5-1; d_call: TRBD2; clone_size: few; cdr3_aa: CASSLSGTSGRSSYNEQFF; cdr3_nt: TGCGCCAGCAGCCTATCCGGGACTAGCGGACGAAGCTCCTACAATGAGCAGTTCTTC
j_call: TRBJ2-1; v_call: TRBV5-1; d_call: -; clone_size: once; cdr3_aa: CASSLEGRRNNEQFF; cdr3_nt: TGCGCCAGCAGCTTGGAGGGAAGACGGAACAATGAGCAGTTCTTC
j_call: TRBJ2-3; v_call: TRBV7-2; d_call: -; clone_size: many; cdr3_aa: CASSSQIADTQYF; cdr3_nt: TGTGCCAGCAGCTCTCAAATCGCAGATACGCAGTATTTT
j_call: TRBJ2-1; v_call: TRBV12-3/TRBV12-4; d_call: TRBD1; clone_size: -; cdr3_aa: CAGGRGQGAFEQFF; cdr3_nt: TGTGCCGGCGGACGGGGGCAGGGGGCATTTGAGCAGTTCTTC
j_call: TRBJ2-1; v_call: TRBV7-9; d_call: TRBD2; clone_size: -; cdr3_aa: CASSPPSGRAWDEQFF; cdr3_nt: TGTGCCAGCAGCCCACCTAGCGGGAGGGCCTGGGATGAGCAGTTCTTC
j_call: TRBJ2-1; v_call: TRBV29-1; d_call: -; clone_size: few; cdr3_aa: CSVCPQNTYNEQFF; cdr3_nt: TGCAGCGTCTGCCCTCAGAACACTTACAATGAGCAGTTCTTC
j_call: TRBJ1-1; v_call: TRBV12-3/TRBV12-4; d_call: TRBD1; clone_size: -; cdr3_aa: CASDYRGLGTEAFF; cdr3_nt: TGTGCCAGCGATTACAGGGGGCTGGGGACTGAAGCTTTCTTT
j_call: TRBJ1-4; v_call: TRBV7-2; d_call: TRBD1; clone_size: -; cdr3_aa: CASSWTGLNEKLFF; cdr3_nt: TGTGCCAGCAGCTGGACAGGGCTTAATGAAAAACTGTTTTTT
j_call: TRBJ2-4; v_call: TRBV20-1; d_call: TRBD2; clone_size: once; cdr3_aa: CSAMGSSGSWLRMGEQYF; cdr3_nt: TGCAGTGCTATGGGGTCTAGCGGGAGCTGGCTCCGCATGGGTGAGCAGTACTTC
j_call: TRBJ2-7; v_call: TRBV9; d_call: -; clone_size: few; cdr3_aa: CASSPDSHEQYF; cdr3_nt: TGTGCCAGCAGCCCGGATTCCCACGAGCAGTACTTC
j_call: TRBJ1-5; v_call: TRBV29-1; d_call: TRBD1; clone_size: few; cdr3_aa: CSCSRDSNQPQHF; cdr3_nt: TGCAGCTGTTCCCGGGACAGTAATCAGCCCCAGCATTTT
j_call: TRBJ2-4; v_call: TRBV28; d_call: -; clone_size: -; cdr3_aa: CAAHNPRTEAKNIQYF; cdr3_nt: TGTGCCGCCCACAACCCCCGTACCGAGGCCAAAAACATTCAGTACTTC
j_call: TRBJ1-2; v_call: TRBV20-1; d_call: TRBD1; clone_size: -; cdr3_aa: CGASRDSDYDGYTF; cdr3_nt: TGCGGTGCTAGCCGGGACAGTGATTACGATGGCTACACCTTC
j_call: TRBJ2-2; v_call: TRBV6-5; d_call: -; clone_size: -; cdr3_aa: CASSRTQGWNTGELFF; cdr3_nt: TGTGCCAGCAGTCGCACTCAGGGGTGGAACACCGGGGAGCTGTTTTTT
j_call: TRBJ1-5; v_call: TRBV6-5; d_call: -; clone_size: -; cdr3_aa: CASSYSAQVHLSNQPQHF; cdr3_nt: TGTGCCAGCAGTTACTCGGCGCAGGTACACCTTAGCAATCAGCCCCAGCATTTT
j_call: TRBJ2-3; v_call: TRBV3-1; d_call: TRBD2; clone_size: few; cdr3_aa: CASSHLGTSGGAEGTQYF; cdr3_nt: TGTGCCAGCAGCCACCTCGGGACTAGCGGGGGCGCCGAGGGTACGCAGTATTTT
j_call: TRBJ2-7; v_call: TRBV7-2; d_call: -; clone_size: -; cdr3_aa: CASSYTGIEQYF; cdr3_nt: TGTGCCAGCAGCTATACAGGGATCGAGCAGTACTTC
j_call: TRBJ2-7; v_call: TRBV10-2; d_call: -; clone_size: few; cdr3_aa: CASSETPESGDSSYEQYF; cdr3_nt: TGCGCCAGCAGTGAGACGCCTGAATCGGGAGATAGCTCCTACGAGCAGTACTTC
j_call: TRBJ1-4; v_call: TRBV20-1; d_call: -; clone_size: -; cdr3_aa: CSARDRGEKLFF; cdr3_nt: TGCAGTGCTAGAGATCGAGGTGAAAAACTGTTTTTT